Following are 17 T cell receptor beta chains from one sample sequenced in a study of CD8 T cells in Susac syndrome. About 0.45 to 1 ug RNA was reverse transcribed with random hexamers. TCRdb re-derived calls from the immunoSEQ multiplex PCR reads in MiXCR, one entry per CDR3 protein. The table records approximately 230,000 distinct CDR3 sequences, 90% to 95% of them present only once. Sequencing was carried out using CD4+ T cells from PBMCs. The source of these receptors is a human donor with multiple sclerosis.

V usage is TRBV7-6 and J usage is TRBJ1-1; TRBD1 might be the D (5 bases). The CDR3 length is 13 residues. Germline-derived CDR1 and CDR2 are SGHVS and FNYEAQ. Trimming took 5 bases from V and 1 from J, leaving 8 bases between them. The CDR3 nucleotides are TGTGCCAGCAGCCTCAGGGAGAACACTGAAGCTTTCTTT. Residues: CASSLRENTEAFF.

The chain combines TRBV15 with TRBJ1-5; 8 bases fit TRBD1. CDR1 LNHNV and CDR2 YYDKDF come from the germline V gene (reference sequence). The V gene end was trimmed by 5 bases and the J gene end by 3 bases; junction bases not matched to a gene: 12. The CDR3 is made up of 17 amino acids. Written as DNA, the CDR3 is TGTGCCACCAGCTACCCGACAGGGGCCCCTCTCAATCAGCCCCAGCATTTT. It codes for CATSYPTGAPLNQPQHF.

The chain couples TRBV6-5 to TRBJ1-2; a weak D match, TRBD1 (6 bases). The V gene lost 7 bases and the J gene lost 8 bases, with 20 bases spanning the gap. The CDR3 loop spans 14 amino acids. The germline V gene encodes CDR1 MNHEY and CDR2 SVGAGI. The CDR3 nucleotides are TGTGCCAGCACCCGGGACAACGAGGGGGGGGGCTACACCTTC. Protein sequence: CASTRDNEGGGYTF.

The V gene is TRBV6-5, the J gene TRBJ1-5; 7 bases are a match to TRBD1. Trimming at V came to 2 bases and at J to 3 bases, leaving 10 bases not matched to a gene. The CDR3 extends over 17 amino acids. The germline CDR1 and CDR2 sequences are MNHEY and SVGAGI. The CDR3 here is CASSYPPDRILNQPQHF. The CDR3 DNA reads TGTGCCAGCAGTTACCCCCCGGACAGGATCCTCAATCAGCCCCAGCATTTT.

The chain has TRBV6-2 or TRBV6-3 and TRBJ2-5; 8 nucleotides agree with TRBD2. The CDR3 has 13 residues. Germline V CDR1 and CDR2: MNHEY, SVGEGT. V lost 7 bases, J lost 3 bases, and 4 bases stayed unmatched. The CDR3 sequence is CASNVAGKETQYF. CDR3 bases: TGTGCCAGCAACGTAGCGGGGAAAGAGACCCAGTACTTC.

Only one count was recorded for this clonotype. CDR3 sequence (DNA): TGTGCCAGCAGTTTTCTCCTAGGTGTCACCGGGGAGCTGTTTTTT. Translated: CASSFLLGVTGELFF. The J gene is TRBJ2-2, the V gene TRBV12-3 or TRBV12-4, with D unclear. CDR3 length equals 15 residues. V was clipped by 3 bases and J by 4 bases, with 12 bases between them.

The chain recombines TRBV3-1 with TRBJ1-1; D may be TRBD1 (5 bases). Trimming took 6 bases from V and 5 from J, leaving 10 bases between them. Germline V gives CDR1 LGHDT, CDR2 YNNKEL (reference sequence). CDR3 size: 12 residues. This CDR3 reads CASSQGGTEAFF. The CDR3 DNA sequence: TGTGCCAGCAGTCAGGGAGGGACTGAAGCTTTCTTT.

As DNA, the CDR3 is TGTGCCAGCAAGCAGGGGTCGAACACTGAAGCTTTCTTT. It translates to CASKQGSNTEAFF. The J gene is TRBJ1-1, the V gene TRBV6-1; D is possibly TRBD1 (6 bases). With 7 bases removed from V and 1 base from J, the gap between germline ends came to 10 bases. This CDR3 has 13 residues. CDR1 and CDR2 (germline): MNHNS, SASEGT.

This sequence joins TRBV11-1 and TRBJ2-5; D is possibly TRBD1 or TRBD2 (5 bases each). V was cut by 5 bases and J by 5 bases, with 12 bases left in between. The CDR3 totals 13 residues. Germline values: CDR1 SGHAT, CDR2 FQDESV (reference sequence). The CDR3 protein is CASSPPWGETQYF. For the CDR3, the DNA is TGTGCCAGCAGCCCCCCTTGGGGGGAGACCCAGTACTTC.

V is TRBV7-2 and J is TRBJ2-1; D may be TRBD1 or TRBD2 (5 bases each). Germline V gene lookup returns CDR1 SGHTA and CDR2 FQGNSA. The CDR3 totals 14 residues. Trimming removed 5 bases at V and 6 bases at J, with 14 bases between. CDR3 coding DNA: TGTGCCAGCAGCCCCGGGGCCTTCTCCAATGAGCAGTTCTTC. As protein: CASSPGAFSNEQFF.

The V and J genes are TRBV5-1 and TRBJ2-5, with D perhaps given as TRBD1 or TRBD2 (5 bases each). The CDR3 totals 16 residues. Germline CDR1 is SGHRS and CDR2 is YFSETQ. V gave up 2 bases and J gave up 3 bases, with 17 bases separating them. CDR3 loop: CASSLAGYRDEETQYF. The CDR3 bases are TGCGCCAGCAGCTTAGCTGGTTACCGGGACGAAGAGACCCAGTACTTC. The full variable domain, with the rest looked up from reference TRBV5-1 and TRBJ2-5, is KAGVTQTPRYLIKTRGQQVTLSCSPISGHRSVSWYQQTPGQGLQFLFEYFSETQRNKGNFPGRFSGRQFSNSRSEMNVSTLELGDSALYLCASSLAGYRDEETQYFGPGTRLLVL.

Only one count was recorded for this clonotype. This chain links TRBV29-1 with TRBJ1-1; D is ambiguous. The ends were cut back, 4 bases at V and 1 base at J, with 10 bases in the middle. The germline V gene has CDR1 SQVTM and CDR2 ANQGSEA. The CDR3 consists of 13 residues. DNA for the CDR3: TGCAGCGTTGCAGAATATGGGAACACTGAAGCTTTCTTT. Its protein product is CSVAEYGNTEAFF.

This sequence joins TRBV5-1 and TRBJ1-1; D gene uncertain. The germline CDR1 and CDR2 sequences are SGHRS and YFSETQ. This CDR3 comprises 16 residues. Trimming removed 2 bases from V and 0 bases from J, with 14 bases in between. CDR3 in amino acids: CASSFGSRLMNTEAFF. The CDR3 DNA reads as TGCGCCAGCAGCTTTGGAAGCCGGCTGATGAACACTGAAGCTTTCTTT. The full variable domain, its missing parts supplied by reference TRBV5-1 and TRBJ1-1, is KAGVTQTPRYLIKTRGQQVTLSCSPISGHRSVSWYQQTPGQGLQFLFEYFSETQRNKGNFPGRFSGRQFSNSRSEMNVSTLELGDSALYLCASSFGSRLMNTEAFFGQGTRLTVV.

The CDR3 region is CASSLNRNRGRSGELFF. In DNA, the CDR3 is TGTGCCAGCAGCTTAAACAGGAACAGGGGGCGGTCCGGGGAGCTGTTTTTT. The chain combines TRBV7-3 with TRBJ2-2, with TRBD1 matching 9 bases. CDR3 length: 17 amino acids. Looked up from germline, CDR1 is SGHTA and CDR2 is FQGTGA. V lost 1 base, J lost 6 bases, and 9 bases stayed unmatched.

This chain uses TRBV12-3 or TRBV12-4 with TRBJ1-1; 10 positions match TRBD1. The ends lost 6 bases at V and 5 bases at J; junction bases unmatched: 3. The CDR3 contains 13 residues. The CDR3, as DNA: TGTGCCAGCAGGGGGACAGGGGAAACTGAAGCTTTCTTT. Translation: CASRGTGETEAFF.

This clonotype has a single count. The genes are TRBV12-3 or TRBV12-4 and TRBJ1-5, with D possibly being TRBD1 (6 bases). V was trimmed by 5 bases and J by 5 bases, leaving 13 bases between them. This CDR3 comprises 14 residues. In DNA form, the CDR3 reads TGTGCCAGCAGTCAAAATAACAGGGATCAGCCCCAGCATTTT. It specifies CASSQNNRDQPQHF.

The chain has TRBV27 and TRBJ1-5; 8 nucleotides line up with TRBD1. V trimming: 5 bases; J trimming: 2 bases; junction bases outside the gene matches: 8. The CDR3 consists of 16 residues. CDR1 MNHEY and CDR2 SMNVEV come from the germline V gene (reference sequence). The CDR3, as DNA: TGTGCCAGCAGTCCGAGGACAGGGATGGGCAATCAGCCCCAGCATTTT. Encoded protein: CASSPRTGMGNQPQHF.